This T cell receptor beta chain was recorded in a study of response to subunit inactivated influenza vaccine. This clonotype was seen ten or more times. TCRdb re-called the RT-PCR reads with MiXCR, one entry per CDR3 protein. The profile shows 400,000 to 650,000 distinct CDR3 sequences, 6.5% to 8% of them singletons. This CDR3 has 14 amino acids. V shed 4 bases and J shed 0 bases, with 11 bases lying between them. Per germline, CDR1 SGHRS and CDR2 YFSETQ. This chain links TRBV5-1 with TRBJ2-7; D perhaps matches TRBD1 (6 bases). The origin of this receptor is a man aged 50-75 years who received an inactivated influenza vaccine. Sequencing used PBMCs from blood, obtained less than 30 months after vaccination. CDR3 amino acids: CASSANRDSYEQYF. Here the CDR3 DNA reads TGCGCCAGCAGCGCTAACAGGGACTCCTACGAGCAGTACTTC.